Sequencing of this TCR beta chain was carried out in a study of cytomegalovirus exposure and HLA in healthy donors. Study-wide background: According to later analysis, the same platform produced the approximately 120 validation and several hundred first-cohort repertoires. Broader study findings: The study labeled 164 TCR beta chains cytomegalovirus-associated. Within the approximately 130 validation repertoires, first-cohort TCR clusters tended to co-occur, according to a later analysis.

V gave up 3 bases and J gave up 4 bases; unmatched junction bases: 6. CDR3 length: 14 residues. CDR1 and CDR2 from the germline V gene are SGHTA and FQGTGA. As for this clone: Its target is not known.

Libraries were prepared by immunoSEQ multiplex PCR; TCRdb keeps only in-frame clonotypes and omits some of them. The table records roughly 250,000 clones, about 83% of them present only once. This clonotype was sampled from a man aged 18 to 30 in good health and CMV-seronegative. This sequence joins TRBV7-3 and TRBJ2-7; 7 bases are shared with TRBD1. Sequencing was performed on PBMCs. CDR3 nucleotide sequence: TGTGCCAGCAGCTTCTCCAGGGGGTCGTACGAGCAGTACTTC. Amino acids: CASSFSRGSYEQYF.